A single sample is the source of the 14 T cell receptor beta chains below, sequenced in a study of blood T cell repertoires in COVID-19. The table came from immunoSEQ multiplex PCR; TCRdb's copy has only in-frame clones and leaves some out. The repertoire includes 280,000 or so clones, 83% of them detected once, and approximately 9% sits in the top ten. The sequenced material came from peripheral blood. These receptors were taken from a woman in her 50s who had recovered from COVID-19.

The chain couples TRBV15 to TRBJ2-1, with 8 bases that match TRBD2. J was trimmed by 5 bases and V by 5 bases; bases with no gene match: 5. Germline V gives CDR1 LNHNV, CDR2 YYDKDF (reference sequence). The CDR3 extends over 14 amino acids. The CDR3 protein is CATSARTSNNEQFF. The CDR3 DNA reads TGTGCCACCAGCGCCCGGACTAGCAACAATGAGCAGTTCTTC.

The chain joins TRBV28 to TRBJ2-5, with D hard to call. Germline assignment: CDR1 MDHEN and CDR2 SYDVKM. The CDR3 runs 16 residues. The V end lost 7 bases, the J end lost 1 base, and 19 bases lay between the germline ends. This CDR3 is CASIPRQAQLQETQYF. As DNA, the CDR3 is TGTGCCAGCATCCCCCGGCAGGCGCAACTCCAAGAGACCCAGTACTTC.

This clone showed up just a few times. The J gene is TRBJ1-1, the V gene TRBV7-9, with D tentatively TRBD1 (6 bases). CDR3 length: 16 amino acids. Germline V CDR1 and CDR2: SEHNR, FQNEAQ (reference sequence). The V and J ends lost 8 bases and 0 bases respectively, with 19 bases between them. The CDR3 coding sequence is TGTGCCAGCCCGGGGGGCAGGGGTGAGATGAACACTGAAGCTTTCTTT. Residues: CASPGGRGEMNTEAFF.

The V and J genes are TRBV28 and TRBJ1-1, with TRBD1 identical over 7 bases. This CDR3 has 14 residues. Unmatched junction bases numbered 11, after V lost 2 bases and J lost 11 bases. Germline assignment: CDR1 MDHEN and CDR2 SYDVKM. CDR3 region: CASSLMGQRYWAFF. In nucleotides, the CDR3 is TGTGCCAGCAGTTTAATGGGACAGCGTTATTGGGCTTTCTTT. Full variable domain (remainder filled in from reference TRBV28 and TRBJ1-1): DVKVTQSSRYLVKRTGEKVFLECVQDMDHENMFWYRQDPGLGLRLIYFSYDVKMKEKGDIPEGYSVSREKKERFSLILESASTNQTSMYLCASSLMGQRYWAFFGQGTRLTVV.

This clone was seen once. Sequence at one end of the junction differs from germline and may be a read error. CDR3: CASSIQGDGRYGYTF. The CDR3 DNA follows: TGTGCCAGTAGTATACAGGGGGACGGACGGTATGGCTATACCTTC. V gene TRBV19 combines with J gene TRBJ1-2, with 7 bases identical to TRBD1. CDR1 is LNHDA and CDR2 is SQIVND in the germline V gene (reference sequence). The CDR3 covers 15 residues.

J is TRBJ2-2 and V is TRBV6-1, with unresolved D. V lost 3 bases, J lost 4 bases, and 9 bases lay in between. Germline lookup yields CDR1 MNHNS and CDR2 SASEGT. This CDR3 comprises 14 residues. The CDR3 nucleotides are TGTGCCAGCAGTGACGGAGCCTTCACCGGGGAGCTGTTTTTT. Encoded protein: CASSDGAFTGELFF.

The chain joins TRBV7-2 to TRBJ1-2; no clear D. CDR1 and CDR2 (germline): SGHTA, FQGNSA. CDR3 length: 13 residues. The V and J ends lost 1 base and 7 bases respectively, with 10 bases between them. Here the CDR3 DNA reads TGTGCCAGCAGCTTAGACACTGGAGCTGGCTACACCTTC. It translates to CASSLDTGAGYTF.

This sequence joins TRBV14 and TRBJ1-3; D gene unclear. The CDR3 is 16 residues long. CDR1 is SGHDN and CDR2 is FVKESK in the germline V gene. The V end was cut by 0 bases, the J end by 0 bases, with 9 bases between. The CDR3: CASSQEVPSSGNTIYF. The CDR3 DNA sequence: TGTGCCAGCAGCCAAGAAGTTCCGAGCTCTGGAAACACCATATATTTT.

This clone has more than one count but fewer than ten. The rearrangement uses TRBV3-1 (or the pseudogene TRBV3-2) and TRBJ1-2, with 9 positions matching TRBD1. V was clipped by 4 bases and J by 6 bases; unmatched bases: 12. The length of the CDR3 is 16 residues. CDR1 is LGHDT and CDR2 is YNNKEL in the germline V gene (reference sequence). The CDR3 DNA reads TGTGCCAGCAGCCCCGCACGACAGGGGGAATGTGATGGCTACACCTTC. Translated: CASSPARQGECDGYTF.

V usage is TRBV25-1 and J usage is TRBJ2-3, with 7 nucleotides matching TRBD2. Per germline, CDR1 MGHDK and CDR2 SYGVNS. The V segment lost 3 bases and the J segment 3 bases; nucleotides outside the gene matches: 12. CDR3 length: 17 amino acids. The CDR3 protein is CASSEAPRGSRTDTQYF. CDR3 sequence (DNA): TGTGCCAGCAGTGAGGCCCCCCGCGGGAGTAGAACAGATACGCAGTATTTT.

The rearrangement uses TRBV10-3 and TRBJ2-7, with 10 bases that match TRBD1. This CDR3 region has 13 residues. CDR1 is ENHRY, CDR2 SYGVKD, per germline. V lost 6 bases, J lost 3 bases, and 2 bases stayed unmatched. CDR3 nucleotides: TGTGCCATCAGGACAGGGGGCTACTACGAGCAGTACTTC. Translated, it gives CAIRTGGYYEQYF.

V usage is TRBV13 and J usage is TRBJ2-5, with TRBD2 identical over 7 bases. The V segment lost 5 bases and the J segment 4 bases; nucleotides outside the gene matches: 7. The germline gives CDR1 PRHDT, CDR2 FYEKMQ (reference sequence). The CDR3 spans 14 residues. The DNA of the CDR3 is TGTGCCAGCAGCGCCGGACTAGGCCTAGAGACCCAGTACTTC. Amino acid sequence: CASSAGLGLETQYF. The full variable domain, with the rest looked up from reference TRBV13 and TRBJ2-5, is AAGVIQSPRHLIKEKRETATLKCYPIPRHDTVYWYQQGPGQDPQFLISFYEKMQSDKGSIPDRFSAQQFSDYHSELNMSSLELGDSALYFCASSAGLGLETQYFGPGTRLLVL.

The chain joins TRBV19 to TRBJ2-7; D call uncertain. The V gene's germline CDR1 is LNHDA and CDR2 SQIVND (reference sequence). V lost 3 bases to trimming and J lost 1 base, with 10 bases between them. The length of the CDR3 is 14 residues. Here the CDR3 reads CASSISSLSYEQYF. CDR3 in DNA: TGTGCCAGTAGTATTTCCTCTTTATCCTACGAGCAGTACTTC.

This chain links TRBV4-1 with TRBJ2-7; 11 positions agree with TRBD1. The germline gives CDR1 MGHRA, CDR2 YSYEKL. CDR3 length equals 16 residues. V was pared by 5 bases and J by 7 bases, with 13 bases of the junction left unmatched. The CDR3: CASSVSSGQGAYEQYF. The CDR3 DNA reads as TGCGCCAGCAGCGTAAGTTCCGGACAGGGGGCGTATGAGCAGTACTTC.